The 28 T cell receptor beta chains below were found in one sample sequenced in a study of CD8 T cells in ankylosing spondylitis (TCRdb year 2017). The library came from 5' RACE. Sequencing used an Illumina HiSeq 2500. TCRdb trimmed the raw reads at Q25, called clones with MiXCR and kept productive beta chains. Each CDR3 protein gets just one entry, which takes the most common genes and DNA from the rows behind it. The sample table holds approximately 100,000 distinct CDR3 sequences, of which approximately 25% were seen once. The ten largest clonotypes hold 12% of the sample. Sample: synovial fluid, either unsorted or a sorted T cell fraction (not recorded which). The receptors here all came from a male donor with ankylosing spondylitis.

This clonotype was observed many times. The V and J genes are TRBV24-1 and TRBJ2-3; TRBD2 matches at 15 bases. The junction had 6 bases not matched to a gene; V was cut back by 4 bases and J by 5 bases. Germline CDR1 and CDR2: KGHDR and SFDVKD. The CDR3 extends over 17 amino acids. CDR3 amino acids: CATSEPGLAGGGDTQYF. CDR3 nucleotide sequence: TGTGCCACCAGTGAACCGGGACTAGCGGGAGGAGGAGATACGCAGTATTTT.

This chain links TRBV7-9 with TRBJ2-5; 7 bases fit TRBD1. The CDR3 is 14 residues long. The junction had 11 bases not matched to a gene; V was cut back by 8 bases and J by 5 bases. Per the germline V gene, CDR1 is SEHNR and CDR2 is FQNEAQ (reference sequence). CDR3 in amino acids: CASGSYRGFETQYF. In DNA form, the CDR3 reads TGTGCCAGCGGGTCGTACAGGGGTTTCGAGACCCAGTACTTC.

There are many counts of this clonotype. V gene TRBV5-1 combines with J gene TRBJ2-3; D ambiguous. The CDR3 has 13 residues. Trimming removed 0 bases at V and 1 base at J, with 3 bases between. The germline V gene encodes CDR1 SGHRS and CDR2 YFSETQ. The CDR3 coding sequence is TGCGCCAGCAGCTTGGCGGGCACAGATACGCAGTATTTT. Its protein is CASSLAGTDTQYF.

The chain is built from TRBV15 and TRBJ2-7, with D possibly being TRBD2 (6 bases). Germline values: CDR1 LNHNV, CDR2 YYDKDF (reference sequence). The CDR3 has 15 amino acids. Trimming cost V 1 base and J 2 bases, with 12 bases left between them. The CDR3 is CATSRVVSGTYEQYF. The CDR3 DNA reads TGTGCCACCAGCAGAGTCGTTAGCGGAACCTACGAGCAGTACTTC.

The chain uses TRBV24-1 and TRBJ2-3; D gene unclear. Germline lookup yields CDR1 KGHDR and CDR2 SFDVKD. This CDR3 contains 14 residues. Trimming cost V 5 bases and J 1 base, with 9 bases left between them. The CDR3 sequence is CATSGQSGTDTQYF. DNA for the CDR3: TGTGCCACCAGTGGCCAATCTGGCACAGATACGCAGTATTTT.

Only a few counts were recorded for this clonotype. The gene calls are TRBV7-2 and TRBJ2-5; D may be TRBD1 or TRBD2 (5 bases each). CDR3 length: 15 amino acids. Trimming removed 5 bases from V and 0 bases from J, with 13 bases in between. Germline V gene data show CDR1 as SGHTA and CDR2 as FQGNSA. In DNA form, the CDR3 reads TGTGCCAGCAGCCGGGGACCTCTCTACCAAGAGACCCAGTACTTC. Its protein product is CASSRGPLYQETQYF. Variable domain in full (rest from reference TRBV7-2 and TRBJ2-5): GAGVSQSPSNKVTEKGKDVELRCDPISGHTALYWYRQSLGQGLEFLIYFQGNSAPDKSGLPSDRFSAERTGGSVSTLTIQRTQQEDSAVYLCASSRGPLYQETQYFGPGTRLLVL.

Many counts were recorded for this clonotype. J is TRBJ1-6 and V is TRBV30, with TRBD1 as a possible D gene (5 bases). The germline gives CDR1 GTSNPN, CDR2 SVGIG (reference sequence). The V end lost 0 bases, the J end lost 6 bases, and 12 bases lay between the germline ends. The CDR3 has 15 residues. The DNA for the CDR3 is TGTGCCTGGAGTGTACCCAGGGCGGGTAATTCACCCCTCCACTTT. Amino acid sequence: CAWSVPRAGNSPLHF.

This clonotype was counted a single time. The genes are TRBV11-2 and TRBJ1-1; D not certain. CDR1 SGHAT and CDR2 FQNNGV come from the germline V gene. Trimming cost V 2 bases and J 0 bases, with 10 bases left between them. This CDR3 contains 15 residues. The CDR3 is CASSLIEGMNTEAFF. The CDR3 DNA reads TGTGCCAGCAGCTTAATAGAGGGCATGAACACTGAAGCTTTCTTT. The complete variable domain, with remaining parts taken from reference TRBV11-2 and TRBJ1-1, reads EAGVAQSPRYKIIEKRQSVAFWCNPISGHATLYWYQQILGQGPKLLIQFQNNGVVDDSQLPKDRFSAERLKGVDSTLKIQPAKLEDSAVYLCASSLIEGMNTEAFFGQGTRLTVV.

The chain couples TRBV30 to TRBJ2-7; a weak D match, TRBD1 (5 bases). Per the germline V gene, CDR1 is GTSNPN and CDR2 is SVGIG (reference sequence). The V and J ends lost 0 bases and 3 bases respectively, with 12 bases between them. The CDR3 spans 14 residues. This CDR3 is CAWSVYTGNYEQYF. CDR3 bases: TGTGCCTGGAGTGTATATACAGGTAACTACGAGCAGTACTTC.

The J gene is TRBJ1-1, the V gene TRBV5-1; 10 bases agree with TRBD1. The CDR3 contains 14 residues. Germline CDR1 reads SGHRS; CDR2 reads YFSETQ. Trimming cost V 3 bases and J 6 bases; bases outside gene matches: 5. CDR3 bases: TGCGCCAGCAGCTACGGACAGGGGGAGGCTGAAGCTTTCTTT. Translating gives CASSYGQGEAEAFF.

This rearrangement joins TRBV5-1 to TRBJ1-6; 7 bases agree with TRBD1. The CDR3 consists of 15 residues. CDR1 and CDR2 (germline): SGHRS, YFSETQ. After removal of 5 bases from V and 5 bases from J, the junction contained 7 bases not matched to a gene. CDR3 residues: CASRPRTGDNSPLHF. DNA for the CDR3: TGCGCCAGCAGACCTAGGACAGGAGATAATTCACCCCTCCACTTT.

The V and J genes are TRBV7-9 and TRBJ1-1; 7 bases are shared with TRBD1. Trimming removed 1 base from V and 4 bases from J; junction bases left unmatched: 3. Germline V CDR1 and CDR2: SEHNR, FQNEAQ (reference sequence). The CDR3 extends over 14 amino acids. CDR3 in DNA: TGTGCCAGCAGCTTAGTGGAGGGGGCCACTGAAGCTTTCTTT. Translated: CASSLVEGATEAFF. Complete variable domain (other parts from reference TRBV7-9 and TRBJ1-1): DTGVSQNPRHKITKRGQNVTFRCDPISEHNRLYWYRQTLGQGPEFLTYFQNEAQLEKSRLLSDRFSAERPKGSFSTLEIQRTEQGDSAMYLCASSLVEGATEAFFGQGTRLTVV.

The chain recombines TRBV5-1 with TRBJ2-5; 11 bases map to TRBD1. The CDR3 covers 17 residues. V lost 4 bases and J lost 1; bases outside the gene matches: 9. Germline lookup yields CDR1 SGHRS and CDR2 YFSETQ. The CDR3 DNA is TGCGCCAGCAGCCGAAGGGGGACAGGGGGGATCCAAGAGACCCAGTACTTC. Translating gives CASSRRGTGGIQETQYF.

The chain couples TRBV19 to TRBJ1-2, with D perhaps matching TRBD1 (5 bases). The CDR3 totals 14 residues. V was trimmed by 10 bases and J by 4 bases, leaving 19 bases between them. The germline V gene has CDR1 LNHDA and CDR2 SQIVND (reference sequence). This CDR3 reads CATKNLDRGYGYTF. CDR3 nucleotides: TGTGCCACCAAGAATCTCGACAGAGGCTATGGCTACACCTTC.

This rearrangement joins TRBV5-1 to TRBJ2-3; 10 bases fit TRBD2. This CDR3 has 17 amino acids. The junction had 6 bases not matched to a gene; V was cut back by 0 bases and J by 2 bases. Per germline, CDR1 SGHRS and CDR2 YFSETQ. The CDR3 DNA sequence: TGCGCCAGCAGCTTGGATGTAGCGGGAGGATTCACAGATACGCAGTATTTT. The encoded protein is CASSLDVAGGFTDTQYF.

CDR3 residues: CATRTGVLDTGELFF. The CDR3 nucleotides read TGTGCCACCCGGACGGGGGTACTCGACACCGGGGAGCTGTTTTTT. J is TRBJ2-2 and V is TRBV24-1; D is possibly TRBD2 (6 bases). CDR3 length equals 15 residues. V gave up 9 bases and J gave up 3 bases, with 16 bases separating them. CDR1 and CDR2 from the germline V gene are KGHDR and SFDVKD.

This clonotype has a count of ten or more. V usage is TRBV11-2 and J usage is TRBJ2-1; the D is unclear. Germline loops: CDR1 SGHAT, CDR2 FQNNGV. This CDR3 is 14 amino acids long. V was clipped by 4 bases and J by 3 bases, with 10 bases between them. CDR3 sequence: CASSSTRGYNEQFF. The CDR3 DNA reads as TGTGCCAGCAGCTCAACCCGCGGCTACAATGAGCAGTTCTTC. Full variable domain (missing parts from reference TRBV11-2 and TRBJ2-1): EAGVAQSPRYKIIEKRQSVAFWCNPISGHATLYWYQQILGQGPKLLIQFQNNGVVDDSQLPKDRFSAERLKGVDSTLKIQPAKLEDSAVYLCASSSTRGYNEQFFGPGTRLTVL.

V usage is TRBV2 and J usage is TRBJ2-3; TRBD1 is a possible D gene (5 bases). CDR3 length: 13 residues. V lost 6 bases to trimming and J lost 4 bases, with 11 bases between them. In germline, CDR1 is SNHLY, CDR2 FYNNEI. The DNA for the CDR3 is TGTGCCAGCAGACAGGATCCCCCAGATACGCAGTATTTT. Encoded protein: CASRQDPPDTQYF. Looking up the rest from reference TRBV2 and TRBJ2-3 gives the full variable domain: EPEVTQTPSHQVTQMGQEVILRCVPISNHLYFYWYRQILGQKVEFLVSFYNNEISEKSEIFDDQFSVERPDGSNFTLKIRSTKLEDSAMYFCASRQDPPDTQYFGPGTRLTVL.

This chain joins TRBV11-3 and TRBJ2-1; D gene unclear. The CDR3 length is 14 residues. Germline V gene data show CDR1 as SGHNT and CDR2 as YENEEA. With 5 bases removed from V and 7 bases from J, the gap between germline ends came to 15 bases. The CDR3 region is CASSPRVLPNEQFF. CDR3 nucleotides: TGTGCCAGCAGCCCCCGCGTCCTTCCGAATGAGCAGTTCTTC.

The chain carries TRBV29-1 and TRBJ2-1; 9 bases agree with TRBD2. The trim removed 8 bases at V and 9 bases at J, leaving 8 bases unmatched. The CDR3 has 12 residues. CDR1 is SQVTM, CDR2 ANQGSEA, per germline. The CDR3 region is CSTGTSSLEQFF. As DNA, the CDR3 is TGCAGCACCGGGACTAGCTCGCTTGAGCAGTTCTTC.

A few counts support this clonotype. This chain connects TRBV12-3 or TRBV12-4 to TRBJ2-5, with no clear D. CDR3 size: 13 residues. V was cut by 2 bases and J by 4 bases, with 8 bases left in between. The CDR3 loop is CASSLMGSETQYF. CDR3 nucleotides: TGTGCCAGCAGTTTAATGGGGTCAGAGACCCAGTACTTC.

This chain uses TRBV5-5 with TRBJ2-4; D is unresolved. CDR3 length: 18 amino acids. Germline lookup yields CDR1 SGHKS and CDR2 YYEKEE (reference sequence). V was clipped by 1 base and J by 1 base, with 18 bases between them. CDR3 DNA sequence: TGTGCCAGCAGCTTGCGAGTCTTAACGTTCGCTGCCAAAAACATTCAGTACTTC. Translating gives CASSLRVLTFAAKNIQYF. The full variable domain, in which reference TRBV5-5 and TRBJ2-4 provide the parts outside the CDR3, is DAGVTQSPTHLIKTRGQQVTLRCSPISGHKSVSWYQQVLGQGPQFIFQYYEKEERGRGNFPDRFSARQFPNYSSELNVNALLLGDSALYLCASSLRVLTFAAKNIQYFGAGTRLSVL.

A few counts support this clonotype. The CDR3 coding sequence is TGTGCCACCAGCAGAGATTTGGAACGACGGACAGGGGGCGAGACCCAGTACTTC. Protein product: CATSRDLERRTGGETQYF. This chain connects TRBV15 to TRBJ2-5, with TRBD1 matching over 11 bases. The length of the CDR3 is 18 residues. Germline V gene sequence: CDR1 LNHNV, CDR2 YYDKDF (reference sequence). V dropped 0 bases and J dropped 5; count of bases not matched to a gene: 11.

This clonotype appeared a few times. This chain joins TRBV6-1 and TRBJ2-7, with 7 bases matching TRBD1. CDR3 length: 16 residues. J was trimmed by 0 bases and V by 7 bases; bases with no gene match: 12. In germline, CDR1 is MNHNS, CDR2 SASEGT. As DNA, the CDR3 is TGTGCCAGCACCACACCCCCGGGACAGAGCTCCTACGAGCAGTACGTC. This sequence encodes CASTTPPGQSSYEQYV.

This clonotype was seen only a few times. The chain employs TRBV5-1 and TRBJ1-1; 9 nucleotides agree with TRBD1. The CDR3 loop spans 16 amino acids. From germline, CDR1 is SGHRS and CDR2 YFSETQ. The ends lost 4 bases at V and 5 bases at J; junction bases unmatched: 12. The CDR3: CASSMGQGLVSTEAFF. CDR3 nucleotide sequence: TGCGCCAGCAGCATGGGACAGGGCCTCGTGAGTACTGAAGCTTTCTTT.

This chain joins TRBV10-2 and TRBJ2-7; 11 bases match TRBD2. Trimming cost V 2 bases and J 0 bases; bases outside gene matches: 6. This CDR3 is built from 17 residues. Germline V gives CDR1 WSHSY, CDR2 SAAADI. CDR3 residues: CASSESLAGGLSYEQYF. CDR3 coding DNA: TGCGCCAGCAGTGAGAGTCTAGCGGGAGGCCTCTCCTACGAGCAGTACTTC.

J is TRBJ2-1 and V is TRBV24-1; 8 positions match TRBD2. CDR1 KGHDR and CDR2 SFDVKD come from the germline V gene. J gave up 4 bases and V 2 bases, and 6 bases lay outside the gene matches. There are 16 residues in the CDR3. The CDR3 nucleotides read TGTGCCACCAGTGATTGGGGGGGCGGGGGGTACAATGAGCAGTTCTTC. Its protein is CATSDWGGGGYNEQFF.

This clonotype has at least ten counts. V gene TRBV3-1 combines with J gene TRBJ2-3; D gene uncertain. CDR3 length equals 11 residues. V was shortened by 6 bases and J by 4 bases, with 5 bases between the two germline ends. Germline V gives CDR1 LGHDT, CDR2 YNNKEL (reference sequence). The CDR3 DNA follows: TGTGCCAGCAGGGTTTCAGATACGCAGTATTTT. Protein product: CASRVSDTQYF.